This TCR beta chain is from a study of blood T cell repertoires in COVID-19. Across the whole study: Acute-phase and convalescent COVID-19 samples originated in the United States, Italy and Spain. In each case, the material was cDNA or gDNA derived from T cells, B-cell-depleted T cells, or PBMCs.

This CDR3 region has 14 residues. Between the trimmed V and J ends, which lost 0 bases and 1 base, there was a span of 6 bases. CDR1 and CDR2 (germline): MNHNS, SASEGT. In the original workflow: Amplifying reference gene primers gave estimates of nucleated cell counts. Sequencing used immunoSEQ multiplex PCR; TCRdb keeps in-frame clones, though not all of them. That table is the source of V, J and clone size, and D and trimming were worked out from the DNA. Of some 170,000 clones in the sample, about 92% are singletons; the top ten hold 18%. Material: peripheral blood. The receptor was isolated from a man in his sixties with active or convalescent COVID-19. The chain has TRBV6-1 and TRBJ1-2; D is ambiguous. In nucleotides, the CDR3 is TGTGCCAGCAGTGAAGCGGTCAGTAACTATGGCTACACCTTC. Translating it yields CASSEAVSNYGYTF.